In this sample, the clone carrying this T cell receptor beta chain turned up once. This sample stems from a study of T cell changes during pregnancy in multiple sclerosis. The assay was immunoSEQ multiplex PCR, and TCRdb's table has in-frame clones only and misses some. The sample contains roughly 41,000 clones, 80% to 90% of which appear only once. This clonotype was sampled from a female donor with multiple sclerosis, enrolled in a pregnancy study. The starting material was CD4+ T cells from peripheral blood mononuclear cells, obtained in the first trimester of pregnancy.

CDR3 loop: CAWSRGLAGGPIATGELFF. The CDR3 nucleotides are TGTGCCTGGAGTAGGGGACTAGCGGGAGGGCCGATTGCTACCGGGGAGCTGTTTTTT. This chain uses TRBV30 with TRBJ2-2, with 16 bases that match TRBD2. Germline values: CDR1 GTSNPN, CDR2 SVGIG (reference sequence). CDR3 length equals 19 residues. V was pared by 2 bases and J by 5 bases, with 11 bases of the junction left unmatched.